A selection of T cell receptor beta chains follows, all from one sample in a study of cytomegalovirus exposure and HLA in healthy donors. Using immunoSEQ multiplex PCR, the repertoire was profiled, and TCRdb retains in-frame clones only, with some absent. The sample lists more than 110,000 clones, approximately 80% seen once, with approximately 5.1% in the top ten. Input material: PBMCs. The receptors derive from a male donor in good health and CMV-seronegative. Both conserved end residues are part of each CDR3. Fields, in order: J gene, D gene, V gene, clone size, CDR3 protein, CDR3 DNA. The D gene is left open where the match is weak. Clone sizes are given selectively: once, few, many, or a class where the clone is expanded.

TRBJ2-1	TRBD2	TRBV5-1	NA	CASSLGVAGVGDEQFF	TGCGCCAGCAGCTTGGGAGTAGCGGGGGTTGGAGATGAGCAGTTCTTC
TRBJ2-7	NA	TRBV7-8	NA	CASSQSEDSYEQYF	TGTGCCAGCAGCCAGTCGGAGGACTCCTACGAGCAGTACTTC
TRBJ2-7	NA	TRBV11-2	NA	CASSLDPYEQYF	TGTGCCAGCAGCTTAGATCCCTACGAGCAGTACTTC
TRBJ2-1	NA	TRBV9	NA	CASSAGGPYNEQFF	TGTGCCAGCAGCGCGGGGGGCCCCTACAATGAGCAGTTCTTC
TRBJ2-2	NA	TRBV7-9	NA	CASSSSGNGELFF	TGTGCCAGCAGCTCCTCAGGGAACGGGGAGCTGTTTTTT
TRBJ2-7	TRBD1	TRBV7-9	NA	CASSLERTGTGNF	TGTGCCAGCAGCTTAGAGCGAACCGGGACAGGGAATTTC
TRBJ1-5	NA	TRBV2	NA	CASKAGAVQPQHF	TGTGCCAGCAAGGCGGGGGCGGTTCAGCCCCAGCATTTT
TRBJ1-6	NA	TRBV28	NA	CASCPGNSPLHF	TGTGCCAGCTGTCCGGGAAATTCACCCCTCCACTTT
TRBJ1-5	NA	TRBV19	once	CASSIDSFQWSNQPQHF	TGTGCCAGTAGTATAGATTCGTTCCAGTGGAGCAATCAGCCCCAGCATTTT
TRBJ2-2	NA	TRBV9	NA	CASSVVGGTTGELFF	TGTGCCAGCAGCGTAGTGGGGGGGACAACCGGGGAGCTGTTTTTT
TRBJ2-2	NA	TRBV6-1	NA	CASSEFRGSTGELFF	TGTGCCAGCAGTGAATTCAGGGGTAGCACCGGGGAGCTGTTTTTT
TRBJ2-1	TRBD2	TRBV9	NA	CASSRKAGGGTWDEQFF	TGTGCCAGCTCACGCAAGGCAGGCGGGGGGACCTGGGATGAGCAGTTCTTC
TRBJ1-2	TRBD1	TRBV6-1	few	CASRDRNYGYTF	TGTGCCAGCAGGGACAGGAACTATGGCTACACCTTC
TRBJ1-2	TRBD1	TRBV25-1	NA	CASSEPDRGYGYTF	TGTGCCAGCAGTGAACCGGACAGGGGTTATGGCTACACCTTC
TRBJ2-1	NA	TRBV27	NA	CASSLQGSYNEQFF	TGTGCCAGCAGTTTGCAGGGGAGCTACAATGAGCAGTTCTTC
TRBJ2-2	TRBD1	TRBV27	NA	CASSSTRGGFHTGELFF	TGTGCCAGCAGTTCCACTCGAGGGGGCTTTCACACCGGGGAGCTGTTTTTT
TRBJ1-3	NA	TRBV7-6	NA	CASSQIQASGNTIYF	TGTGCCAGCAGTCAAATACAGGCCTCGGGAAACACCATATATTTT
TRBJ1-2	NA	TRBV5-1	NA	CASSLGDTAGYTF	TGCGCCAGCAGCTTGGGTGACACGGCTGGCTACACCTTC
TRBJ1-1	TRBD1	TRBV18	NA	CASSPQTGTGSEAFF	TGTGCCAGCTCACCACAAACCGGGACAGGTTCTGAAGCTTTCTTT
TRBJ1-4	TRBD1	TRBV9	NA	CASSPGQEGLEKLFF	TGTGCCAGCAGCCCCGGACAGGAGGGACTTGAAAAACTGTTTTTT
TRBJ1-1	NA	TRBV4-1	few	CASSRIGVDTEAFF	TGCGCCAGCAGCCGGATAGGGGTGGACACTGAAGCTTTCTTT
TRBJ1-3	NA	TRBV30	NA	CAWTAADTIYF	TGTGCCTGGACCGCGGCGGACACCATATATTTT
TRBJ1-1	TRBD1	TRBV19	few	CASSSYRGNTEAFF	TGTGCCAGTAGTAGCTACAGGGGGAACACTGAAGCTTTCTTT
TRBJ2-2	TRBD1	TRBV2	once	CASSGRDSHSGELFF	TGTGCCAGCAGTGGCAGGGACAGCCATTCCGGGGAGCTGTTTTTT
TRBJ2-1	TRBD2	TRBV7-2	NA	CASSLARAGGRNEQFF	TGTGCCAGCAGCTTAGCGAGAGCGGGGGGGCGCAATGAGCAGTTCTTC
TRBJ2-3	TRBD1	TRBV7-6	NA	CASSSWDRESVDTQYF	TGTGCCAGCAGCTCCTGGGACAGGGAGTCTGTTGATACGCAGTATTTT